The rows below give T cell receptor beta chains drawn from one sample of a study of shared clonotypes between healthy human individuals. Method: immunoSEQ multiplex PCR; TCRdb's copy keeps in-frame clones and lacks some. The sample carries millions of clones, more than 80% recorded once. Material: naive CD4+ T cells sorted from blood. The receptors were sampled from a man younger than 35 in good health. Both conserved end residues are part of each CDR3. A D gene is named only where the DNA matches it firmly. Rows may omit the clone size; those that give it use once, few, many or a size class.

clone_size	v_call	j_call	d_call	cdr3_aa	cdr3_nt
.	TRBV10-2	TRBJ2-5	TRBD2	CASSGEGLVRETQYF	TGCGCCAGCAGCGGGGAGGGACTAGTTAGGGAGACCCAGTACTTC
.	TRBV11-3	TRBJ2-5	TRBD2	CASSFLGTSGAPETQYF	TGTGCCAGCAGCTTCCTCGGGACTAGCGGGGCCCCAGAGACCCAGTACTTC
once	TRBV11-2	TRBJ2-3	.	CASSLVTGNTQYF	TGTGCCAGCAGCTTAGTGACGGGAAATACGCAGTATTTT
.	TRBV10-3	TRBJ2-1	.	CAISEEFSSYNEQFF	TGTGCCATCAGTGAAGAGTTTAGCTCCTACAATGAGCAGTTCTTC
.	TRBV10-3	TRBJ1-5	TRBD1	CAISLDRGNQPQHF	TGTGCCATCAGTCTGGACAGGGGCAATCAGCCCCAGCATTTT
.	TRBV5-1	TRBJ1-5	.	CASSLLGQHNQPQHF	TGCGCCAGCAGCTTGTTAGGACAGCACAATCAGCCCCAGCATTTT
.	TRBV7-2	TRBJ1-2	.	CASSLGGWGQINYGYTF	TGTGCCAGCAGCTTAGGGGGATGGGGGCAGATTAACTATGGCTACACCTTC
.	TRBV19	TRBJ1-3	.	CASTTTFGPGNTIYF	TGTGCCAGTACCACCACCTTCGGACCTGGAAACACCATATATTTT
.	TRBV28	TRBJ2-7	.	CASTSANYEQYF	TGTGCCAGCACCTCGGCAAACTACGAGCAGTACTTC
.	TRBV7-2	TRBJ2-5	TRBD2	CASSLEPGGHGETQYF	TGTGCCAGCAGCTTAGAGCCGGGAGGGCACGGGGAGACCCAGTACTTC
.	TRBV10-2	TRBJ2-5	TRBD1	CASRTGVETQYF	TGCGCCAGCAGGACAGGGGTTGAGACCCAGTACTTC
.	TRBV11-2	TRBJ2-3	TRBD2	CASSIGRGGASTDTQYF	TGTGCCAGCAGCATCGGGCGCGGGGGGGCGTCCACAGATACGCAGTATTTT
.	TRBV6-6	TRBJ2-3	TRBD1	CASSSGQFSTDTQYF	TGTGCCAGCAGTTCGGGACAGTTTAGCACAGATACGCAGTATTTT
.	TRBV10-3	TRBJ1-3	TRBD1	CAISEKTGAGNTIYF	TGTGCCATCAGTGAAAAGACAGGGGCTGGAAACACCATATATTTT
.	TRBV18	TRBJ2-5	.	CASSPGPETQYF	TGTGCCAGCTCACCCGGTCCCGAGACCCAGTACTTC
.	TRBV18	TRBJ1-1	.	CASSPMALQNTEAFF	TGTGCCAGCTCACCAATGGCCCTGCAGAACACTGAAGCTTTCTTT
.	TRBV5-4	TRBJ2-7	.	CASSRGQEGKQYF	TGTGCCAGCAGCCGCGGACAGGAGGGCAAGCAGTACTTC
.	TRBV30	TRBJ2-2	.	CAWSGRRSVTGELFF	TGTGCCTGGAGCGGACGGAGGTCGGTTACCGGGGAGCTGTTTTTT
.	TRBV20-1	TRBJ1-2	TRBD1	CSAKGARGYTF	TGCAGTGCTAAGGGGGCGAGGGGCTACACCTTC
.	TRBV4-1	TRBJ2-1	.	CASSPVGGNEQFF	TGCGCCAGCAGCCCGGTAGGGGGCAATGAGCAGTTCTTC
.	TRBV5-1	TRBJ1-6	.	CASSLDFDDSPLHF	TGCGCCAGCAGCTTAGATTTCGACGATTCACCCCTCCACTTT
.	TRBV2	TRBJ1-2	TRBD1	CASSATGGVTDYGYTF	TGTGCCAGCAGTGCTACAGGGGGAGTGACTGACTATGGCTACACCTTC
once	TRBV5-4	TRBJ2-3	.	CASSWDNGGGTDTQYF	TGTGCCAGCAGCTGGGATAATGGCGGGGGCACAGATACGCAGTATTTT
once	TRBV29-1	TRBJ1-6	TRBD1	CSVGTGKGSPLHF	TGCAGCGTCGGGACAGGGAAAGGGTCACCCCTCCACTTT
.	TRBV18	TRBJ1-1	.	CASSPFQNSNGAEAFF	TGTGCCAGCTCACCCTTCCAAAACTCCAACGGGGCTGAAGCTTTCTTT
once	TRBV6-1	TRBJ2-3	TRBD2	CASSESGGFREYF	TGTGCCAGCAGTGAAAGCGGGGGGTTTAGGGAGTATTTT
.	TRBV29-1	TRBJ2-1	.	CSVEESQGNEQFF	TGCAGCGTTGAAGAAAGTCAGGGGAATGAGCAGTTCTTC
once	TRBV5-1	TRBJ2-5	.	CASSLNVQETQYF	TGCGCCAGCAGCTTGAACGTCCAAGAGACCCAGTACTTC
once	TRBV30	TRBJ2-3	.	CAWSGLVADTQYF	TGTGCCTGGAGTGGGCTAGTGGCAGATACGCAGTATTTT
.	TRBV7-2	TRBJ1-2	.	CASSLRLTPPEGYTF	TGTGCCAGCAGCTTGAGATTGACACCCCCAGAGGGCTACACCTTC
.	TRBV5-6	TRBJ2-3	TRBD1	CATRTGGTDTQYF	TGTGCCACTCGGACAGGGGGCACAGATACGCAGTATTTT
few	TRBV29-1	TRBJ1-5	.	CSATSAGGNQPQHF	TGCAGCGCTACTAGCGCAGGGGGCAATCAGCCCCAGCATTTT
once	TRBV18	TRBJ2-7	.	CASSPAALSSYEQYF	TGTGCCAGCTCACCAGCGGCTCTAAGCTCCTACGAGCAGTACTTC
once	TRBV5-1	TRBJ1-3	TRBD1	CASSENPTGSYSGNTIYF	TGCGCCAGCAGCGAGAATCCGACAGGGAGCTACTCTGGAAACACCATATATTTT
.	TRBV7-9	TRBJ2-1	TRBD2	CASSLTGLVSSNEQFF	TGTGCCAGCAGCTTAACGGGACTAGTGAGTTCGAATGAGCAGTTCTTC
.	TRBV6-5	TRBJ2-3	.	CASSYSSLSGFTQYF	TGTGCCAGCAGTTACTCGAGCCTCTCCGGTTTCACGCAGTATTTT
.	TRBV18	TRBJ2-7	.	CASSPQGSSYEQYF	TGTGCCAGCTCACCTCAAGGCAGTTCCTACGAGCAGTACTTC
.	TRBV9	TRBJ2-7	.	CASSSPGYEQYF	TGTGCCAGCAGTTCCCCAGGCTACGAGCAGTACTTC
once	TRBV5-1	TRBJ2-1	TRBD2	CASSSQGLAGADEQFF	TGCGCCAGCAGCTCCCAAGGACTAGCGGGAGCGGATGAGCAGTTCTTC
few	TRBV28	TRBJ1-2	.	CASSFLDRRNYGYTF	TGTGCCAGCAGTTTTCTGGACAGAAGGAACTATGGCTACACCTTC
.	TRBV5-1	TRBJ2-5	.	CASSLGAWQVGQETQYF	TGCGCCAGCAGCTTGGGAGCTTGGCAGGTTGGCCAAGAGACCCAGTACTTC
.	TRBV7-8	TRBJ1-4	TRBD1	CASSSKTGREKLFF	TGTGCCAGCAGCTCAAAGACAGGGCGCGAAAAACTGTTTTTT
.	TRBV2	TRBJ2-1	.	CASSEGFNEQFF	TGTGCCAGCAGTGAAGGCTTCAATGAGCAGTTCTTC
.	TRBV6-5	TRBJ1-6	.	CASSYDQQVPNSPLHF	TGTGCCAGCAGTTACGACCAACAGGTCCCTAATTCACCCCTCCACTTT
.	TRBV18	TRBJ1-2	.	CASSPDGYGYTF	TGTGCCAGCTCACCCGATGGGTATGGCTACACCTTC
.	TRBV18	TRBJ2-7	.	CASSLGQLYSYEQYF	TGTGCCAGCTCACTAGGACAGCTTTACTCCTACGAGCAGTACTTC
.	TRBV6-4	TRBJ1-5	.	CASSEGTSQPQHF	TGTGCCAGCAGTGAGGGAACGTCTCAGCCCCAGCATTTT
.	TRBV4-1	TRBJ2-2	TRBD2	CASSRGTSGTGELFF	TGCGCCAGCAGCCGAGGGACTAGCGGGACCGGGGAGCTGTTTTTT
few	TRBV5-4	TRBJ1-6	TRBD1	CASSASDRVGNSPLHF	TGTGCCAGCAGCGCCTCGGACAGGGTAGGAAATTCACCCCTCCACTTT
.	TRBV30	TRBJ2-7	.	CAWSSKQRLLGYEQYF	TGTGCCTGGAGCTCCAAACAGCGATTGCTTGGCTACGAGCAGTACTTC
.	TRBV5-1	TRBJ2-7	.	CASSTTGVLGDEQYF	TGCGCCAGCAGCACTACAGGCGTTCTTGGCGACGAGCAGTACTTC
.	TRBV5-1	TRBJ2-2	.	CASRRTAGSTGELFF	TGCGCCAGCAGACGGACAGCCGGGAGCACCGGGGAGCTGTTTTTT
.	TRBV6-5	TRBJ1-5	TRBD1	CASSKTGVHNQPQHF	TGTGCCAGCAGTAAGACAGGGGTCCACAATCAGCCCCAGCATTTT
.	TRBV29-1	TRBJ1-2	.	CSVEAAYGYTF	TGCAGCGTTGAGGCAGCGTATGGCTACACCTTC